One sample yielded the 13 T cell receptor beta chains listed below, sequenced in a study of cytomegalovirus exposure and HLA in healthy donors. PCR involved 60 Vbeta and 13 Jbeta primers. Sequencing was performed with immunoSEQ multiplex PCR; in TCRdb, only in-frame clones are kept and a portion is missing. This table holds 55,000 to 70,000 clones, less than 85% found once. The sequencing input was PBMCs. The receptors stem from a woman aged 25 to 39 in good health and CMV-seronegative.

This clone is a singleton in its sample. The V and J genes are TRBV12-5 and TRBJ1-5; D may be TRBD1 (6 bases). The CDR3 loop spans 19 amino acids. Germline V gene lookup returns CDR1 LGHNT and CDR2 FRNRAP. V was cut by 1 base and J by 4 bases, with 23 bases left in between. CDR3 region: CASGLAITSRGGGNQPQHF. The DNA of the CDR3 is TGTGCTAGTGGTTTGGCAATCACTTCCCGAGGGGGAGGGAATCAGCCCCAGCATTTT.

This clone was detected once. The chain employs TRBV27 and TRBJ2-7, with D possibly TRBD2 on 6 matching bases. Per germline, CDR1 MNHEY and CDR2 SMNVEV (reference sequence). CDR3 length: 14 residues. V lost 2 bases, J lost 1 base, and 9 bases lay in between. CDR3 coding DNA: TGTGCCAGCAGTTTACTGGGGACTTCCTACGAGCAGTACTTC. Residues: CASSLLGTSYEQYF.

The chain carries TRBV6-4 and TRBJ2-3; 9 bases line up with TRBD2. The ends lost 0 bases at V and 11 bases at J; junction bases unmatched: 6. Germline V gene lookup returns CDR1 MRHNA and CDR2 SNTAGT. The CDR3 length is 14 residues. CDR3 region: CASSDSGVAGEQYF. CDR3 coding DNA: TGTGCCAGCAGTGACTCGGGGGTAGCGGGAGAGCAGTATTTT.

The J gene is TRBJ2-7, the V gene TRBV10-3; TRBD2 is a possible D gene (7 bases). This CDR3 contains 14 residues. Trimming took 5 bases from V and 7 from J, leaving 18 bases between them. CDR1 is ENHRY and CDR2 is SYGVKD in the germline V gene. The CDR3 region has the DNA TGTGCCATCAGTTTTCCCTCGGGGGGCGGTGAGCAGTACTTC. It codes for CAISFPSGGGEQYF.

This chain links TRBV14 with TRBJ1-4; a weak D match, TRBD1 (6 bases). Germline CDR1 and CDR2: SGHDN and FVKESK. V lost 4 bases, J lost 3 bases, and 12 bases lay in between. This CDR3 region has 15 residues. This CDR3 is CASSLQGMSNEKLFF. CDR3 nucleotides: TGTGCCAGCAGCCTCCAGGGGATGTCTAATGAAAAACTGTTTTTT.

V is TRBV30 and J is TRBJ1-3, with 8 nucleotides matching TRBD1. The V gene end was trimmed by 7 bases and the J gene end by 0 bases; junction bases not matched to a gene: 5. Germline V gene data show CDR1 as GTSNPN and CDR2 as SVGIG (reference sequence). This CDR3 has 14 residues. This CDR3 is CASPGTGSGNTIYF. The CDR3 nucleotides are TGTGCCTCGCCCGGGACAGGCTCTGGAAACACCATATATTTT.

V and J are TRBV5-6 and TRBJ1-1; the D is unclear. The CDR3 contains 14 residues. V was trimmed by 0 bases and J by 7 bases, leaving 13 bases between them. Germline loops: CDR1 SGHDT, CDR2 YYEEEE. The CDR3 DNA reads TGTGCCAGCAGCTTGGCTCCAGGACTAGGTGAAGCTTTCTTT. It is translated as CASSLAPGLGEAFF.

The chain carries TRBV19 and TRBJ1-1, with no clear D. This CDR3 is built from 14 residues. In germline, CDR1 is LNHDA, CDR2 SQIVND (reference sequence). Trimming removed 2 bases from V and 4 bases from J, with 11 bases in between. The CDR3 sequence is CASSIPGMGTEAFF. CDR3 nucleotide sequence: TGTGCCAGTAGTATACCCGGGATGGGCACTGAAGCTTTCTTT.

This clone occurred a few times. The CDR3 DNA reads as TGCGCCAGCAGCCAATTCGGGGAGGATGAGCAGTTCTTC. It encodes CASSQFGEDEQFF. The rearrangement links TRBV4-1 to TRBJ2-1, with D perhaps matching TRBD2 (6 bases). Looked up from germline, CDR1 is MGHRA and CDR2 is YSYEKL. Trimming pared 2 bases from V and 8 bases from J, leaving 10 bases between. The CDR3 runs to 13 residues.

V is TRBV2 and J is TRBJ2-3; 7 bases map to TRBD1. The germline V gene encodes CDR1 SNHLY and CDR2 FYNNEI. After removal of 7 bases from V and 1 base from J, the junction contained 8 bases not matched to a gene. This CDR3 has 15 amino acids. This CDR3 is CASNTLGTGTDTQYF. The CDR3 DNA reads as TGTGCCAGCAACACCTTAGGGACAGGCACAGATACGCAGTATTTT.

As DNA, the CDR3 is TGCGCCAGCAGCTCGGTTGGCGGGGGCGATGACATTCAGTACTTC. This sequence encodes CASSSVGGGDDIQYF. The rearrangement links TRBV5-1 to TRBJ2-4; maybe TRBD2 (7 bases). Germline loops: CDR1 SGHRS, CDR2 YFSETQ. The CDR3 is 15 residues long. V was trimmed by 3 bases and J by 8 bases, leaving 18 bases between them. The full variable domain, its missing parts supplied by reference TRBV5-1 and TRBJ2-4, is KAGVTQTPRYLIKTRGQQVTLSCSPISGHRSVSWYQQTPGQGLQFLFEYFSETQRNKGNFPGRFSGRQFSNSRSEMNVSTLELGDSALYLCASSSVGGGDDIQYFGAGTRLSVL.

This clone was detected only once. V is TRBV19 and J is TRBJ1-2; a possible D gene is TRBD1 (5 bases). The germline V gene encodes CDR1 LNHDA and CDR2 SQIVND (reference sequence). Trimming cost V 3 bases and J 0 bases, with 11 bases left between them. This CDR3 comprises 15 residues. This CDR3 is CASSIDDRANYGYTF. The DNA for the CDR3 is TGTGCCAGTAGTATTGACGACAGAGCTAACTATGGCTACACCTTC.

CDR3 in DNA: TGTGCCAGCAGCTTAGGGGTAGCGGTGGGGAGCTCCTACAATGAGCAGTTCTTC. Amino acid sequence: CASSLGVAVGSSYNEQFF. The chain uses TRBV7-9 and TRBJ2-1, with TRBD2 as a possible D gene (6 bases). This CDR3 region has 18 residues. V lost 1 base and J lost 0, with 16 bases in between. Germline V gene lookup returns CDR1 SEHNR and CDR2 FQNEAQ (reference sequence).